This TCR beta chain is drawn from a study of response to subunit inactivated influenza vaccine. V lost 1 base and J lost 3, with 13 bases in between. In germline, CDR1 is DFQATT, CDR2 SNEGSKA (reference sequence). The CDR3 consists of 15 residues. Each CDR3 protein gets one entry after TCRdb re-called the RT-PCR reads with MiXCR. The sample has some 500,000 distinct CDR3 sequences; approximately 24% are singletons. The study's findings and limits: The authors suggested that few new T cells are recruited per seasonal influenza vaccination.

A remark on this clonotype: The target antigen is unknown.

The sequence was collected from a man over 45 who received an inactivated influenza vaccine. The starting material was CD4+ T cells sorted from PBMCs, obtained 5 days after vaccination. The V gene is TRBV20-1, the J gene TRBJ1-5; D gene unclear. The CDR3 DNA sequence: TGCAGTGCTAGAGGAATAGGCAGTAACAATCAGCCCCAGCATTTT. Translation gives CSARGIGSNNQPQHF.